The TCR beta chain under discussion was sequenced for a study of molecular identifiers for immune sequencing clone quantification. This clonotype showed up many times. The antigen is undetermined. CDR3 size: 13 residues. Germline lookup yields CDR1 GTSNPN and CDR2 SVGIG (reference sequence). V dropped 1 base and J dropped 5 bases, with 10 bases sitting between them. Study-wide results and limits: Among effectors, clones above 20 RNA copies held over 99% of molecules; among naive cells, under 1%.

Library preparation followed earlier protocols using designated TCR primers. TCRdb fed the PCR reads into MiXCR, producing one record per CDR3 protein. The sample has about 640,000 distinct CDR3 sequences, about 20% seen once; the top ten hold roughly 0.85%. The chain joins TRBV30 to TRBJ2-3; a weak D match, TRBD2 (6 bases). The sample consisted of naive CD8+ T cells from blood, with Jurkat cell RNA spiked in. As for subset: FACS-sorted CD8+CD4-CCR7+CD45RA+ naive T cells. This receptor was obtained from a human donor in good health. Some libraries in this study had Jurkat cell RNA spiked in. In DNA, the CDR3 is TGTGCCTGGAGTGAGGAAGCGGGAGATACGCAGTATTTT. This codes for CAWSEEAGDTQYF. Using reference TRBV30 and TRBJ2-3 for the parts outside the CDR3, the full variable domain is SQTIHQWPATLVQPVGSPLSLECTVEGTSNPNLYWYRQAAGRGLQLLFYSVGIGQISSEVPQNLSASRPQDRQFILSSKKLLLSDSGFYLCAWSEEAGDTQYFGPGTRLTVL.